The clone carrying this T cell receptor (beta chain) was picked up a small number of times. Its specificity is unknown. These data are taken from a study of post-analysis software for immune sequencing data. Study-level points and caveats: Controls showed lower frequencies than patients for roughly 5 TRBV segments, and TRBV5-6, TRBV5-1 and TRBV20-1 were among these. Controls showed significantly higher normalized Chao1 diversity than did multiple sclerosis patients.

Presence of unique molecular identifiers characterized the TCR beta cDNA libraries. TCRdb independently ran MiXCR on the PCR reads; one entry per CDR3 protein. The sample yields hundreds of thousands of distinct CDR3 sequences, more than 50% seen once. The V and J ends lost 0 bases and 7 bases, in that order; junction bases with no gene match: 12. CDR3 length: 17 amino acids. Germline CDR1 is SQVTM and CDR2 is ANQGSEA. The specimen sequenced was blood. The sequence was obtained from a girl aged 2-10 years with multiple sclerosis. The chain employs TRBV29-1 and TRBJ2-1, with TRBD2 matching 10 bases. The CDR3 coding sequence is TGCAGCGTTGAAGAAGGGCTAGCGGGAGCCCCGGGGAATGAGCAGTTCTTC. It encodes CSVEEGLAGAPGNEQFF.